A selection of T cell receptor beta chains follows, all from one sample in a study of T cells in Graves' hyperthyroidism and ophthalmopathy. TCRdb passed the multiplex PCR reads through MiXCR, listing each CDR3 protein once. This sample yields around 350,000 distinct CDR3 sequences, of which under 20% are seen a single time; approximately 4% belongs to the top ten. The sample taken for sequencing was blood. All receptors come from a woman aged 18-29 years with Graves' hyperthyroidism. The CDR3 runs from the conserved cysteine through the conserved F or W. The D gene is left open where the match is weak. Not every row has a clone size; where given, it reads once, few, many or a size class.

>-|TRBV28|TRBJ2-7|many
CASLEGLDYRVEQYF
TGTGCCAGCCTTGAGGGGTTGGATTATCGGGTCGAGCAGTACTTC
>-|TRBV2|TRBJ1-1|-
CASSESTEAFF
TGTGCCAGCAGTGAGAGTACTGAAGCTTTCTTT
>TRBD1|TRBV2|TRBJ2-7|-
CASSTGVYPYEQYF
TGTGCCAGCAGTACAGGGGTCTATCCCTACGAGCAGTACTTC
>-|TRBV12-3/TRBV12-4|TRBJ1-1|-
CASSWALQFVGTEAFF
TGTGCCAGCAGTTGGGCCCTTCAATTCGTCGGCACTGAAGCTTTCTTT
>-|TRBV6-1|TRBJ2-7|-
CASSVLAENYEQYF
TGTGCCAGCAGTGTTTTAGCGGAAAACTACGAGCAGTACTTC
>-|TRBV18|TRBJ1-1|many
CASSPPSDTEAFF
TGTGCCAGCTCACCACCCTCGGACACTGAAGCTTTCTTT
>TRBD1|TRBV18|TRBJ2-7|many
CASGTGGSGYEQYF
TGTGCCAGCGGGACAGGGGGATCGGGCTACGAGCAGTACTTC
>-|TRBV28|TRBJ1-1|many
CASHSMTEAFF
TGTGCCAGTCATTCGATGACTGAAGCTTTCTTT
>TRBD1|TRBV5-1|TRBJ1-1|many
CASSQTGVTEAFF
TGCGCCAGCAGTCAGACAGGGGTAACTGAAGCTTTCTTT
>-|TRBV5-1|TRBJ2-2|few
CASSLSDAWPPGELFF
TGCGCCAGCAGCCTCAGCGACGCGTGGCCCCCCGGGGAGCTGTTTTTT
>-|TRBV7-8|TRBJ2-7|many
CASSRPVTRRYEQYF
TGTGCCAGCAGCCGTCCGGTGACAAGAAGGTACGAGCAGTACTTC
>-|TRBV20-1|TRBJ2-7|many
CSAREGGRGPGEQYF
TGCAGTGCTAGAGAGGGGGGCAGGGGACCGGGAGAGCAGTACTTC
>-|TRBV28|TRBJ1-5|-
CASSSTGRPNQPQHF
TGTGCCAGCAGTTCCACGGGACGGCCTAATCAGCCCCAGCATTTT
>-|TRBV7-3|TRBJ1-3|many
CASRGVGNTIYF
TGTGCCAGCAGGGGTGTGGGAAACACCATATATTTT
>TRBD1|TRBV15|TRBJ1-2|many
CATSSVSGTDSF
TGTGCCACCAGCAGTGTTTCCGGGACAGACTCTTTC
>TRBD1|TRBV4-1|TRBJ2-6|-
CASSKTGQGRSGANVLTF
TGCGCCAGCAGCAAAACTGGACAGGGGAGATCTGGGGCCAACGTCCTGACTTTC
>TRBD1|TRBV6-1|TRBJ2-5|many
CASNLQGYRTETQYF
TGTGCCAGCAACTTACAGGGGTATCGGACAGAGACCCAGTACTTC
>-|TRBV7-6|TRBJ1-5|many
CASSLGVGNQPQHF
TGTGCCAGCAGCTTGGGGGTTGGGAATCAGCCCCAGCATTTT
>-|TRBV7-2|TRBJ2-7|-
CASSLIGRATYEQYF
TGTGCCAGCAGCTTAATTGGGCGGGCTACCTACGAGCAGTACTTC
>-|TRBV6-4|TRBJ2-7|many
CASSEGTTYEQYF
TGTGCCAGCAGTGAAGGGACGACCTACGAGCAGTACTTC
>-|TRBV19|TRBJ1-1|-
CASSNPGPLGTEAFF
TGTGCCAGTAGTAACCCGGGACCCCTGGGCACTGAAGCTTTCTTT
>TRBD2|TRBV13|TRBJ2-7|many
CASSVTSGGAGEQYF
TGTGCCAGCAGCGTTACTAGCGGGGGGGCAGGAGAGCAGTACTTC
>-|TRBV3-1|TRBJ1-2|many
CASSLYGRPDGYTF
TGTGCCAGCAGCCTATACGGCAGGCCGGACGGCTACACCTTC
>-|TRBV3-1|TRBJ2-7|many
CASSRGRNYEQYF
TGTGCCAGCAGCCGGGGACGGAACTACGAGCAGTACTTC
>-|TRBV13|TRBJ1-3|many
CASSPRMRSGNTIYF
TGTGCCAGCAGCCCCCGGATGAGGTCTGGAAACACCATATATTTT
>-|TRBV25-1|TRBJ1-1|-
CASKAGTEAFF
TGTGCCAGCAAAGCGGGCACTGAAGCTTTCTTT
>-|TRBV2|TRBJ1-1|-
CASRETWNTEAFF
TGTGCCAGCAGGGAAACATGGAACACTGAAGCTTTCTTT
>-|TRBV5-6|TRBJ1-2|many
CASSWGQNYGYTF
TGTGCCAGCAGCTGGGGACAAAACTATGGCTACACCTTC
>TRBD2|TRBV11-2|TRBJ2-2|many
CASSLVGTSITGELFF
TGTGCCAGCAGCTTAGTGGGGACTAGTATAACCGGGGAGCTGTTTTTT
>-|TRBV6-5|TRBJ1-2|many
CASGGEGRAYGYTF
TGTGCCAGCGGGGGGGAGGGTCGGGCCTATGGCTACACCTTC
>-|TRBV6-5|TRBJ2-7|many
CASSYTGPYEQYF
TGTGCCAGCAGTTACACAGGGCCCTACGAGCAGTACTTC
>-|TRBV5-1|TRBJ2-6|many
CASGSGGANVLTF
TGCGCCAGCGGGTCAGGAGGGGCCAACGTCCTGACTTTC
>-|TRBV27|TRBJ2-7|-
CASSVVAGALGEQYF
TGTGCCAGCAGCGTTGTTGCAGGGGCCCTCGGGGAGCAGTACTTC
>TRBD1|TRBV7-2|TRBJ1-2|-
CASSWTGGGGYTF
TGTGCCAGCAGCTGGACAGGGGGCGGAGGCTACACCTTC
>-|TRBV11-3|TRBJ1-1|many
CASSGGMNTEAFF
TGTGCCAGCAGTGGGGGCATGAACACTGAAGCTTTCTTT
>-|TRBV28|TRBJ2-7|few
CASSLFTRTYEQYF
TGTGCCAGCAGTTTATTTACCCGGACCTACGAGCAGTACTTC
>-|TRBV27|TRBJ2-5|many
CASSLMGQETQYF
TGTGCCAGCAGTTTAATGGGGCAAGAGACCCAGTACTTC
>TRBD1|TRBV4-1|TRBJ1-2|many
CASSQPRTGVIVGYTF
TGCGCCAGCAGCCAACCTCGGACAGGGGTAATTGTTGGCTACACCTTC
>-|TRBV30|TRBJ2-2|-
CAWSGLFLSGGELFF
TGTGCCTGGAGTGGGCTGTTTTTGTCCGGCGGGGAGCTGTTTTTT
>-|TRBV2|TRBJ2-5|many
CASSDGQVAPRHF
TGTGCCAGCAGTGATGGGCAAGTCGCCCCCCGGCACTTC